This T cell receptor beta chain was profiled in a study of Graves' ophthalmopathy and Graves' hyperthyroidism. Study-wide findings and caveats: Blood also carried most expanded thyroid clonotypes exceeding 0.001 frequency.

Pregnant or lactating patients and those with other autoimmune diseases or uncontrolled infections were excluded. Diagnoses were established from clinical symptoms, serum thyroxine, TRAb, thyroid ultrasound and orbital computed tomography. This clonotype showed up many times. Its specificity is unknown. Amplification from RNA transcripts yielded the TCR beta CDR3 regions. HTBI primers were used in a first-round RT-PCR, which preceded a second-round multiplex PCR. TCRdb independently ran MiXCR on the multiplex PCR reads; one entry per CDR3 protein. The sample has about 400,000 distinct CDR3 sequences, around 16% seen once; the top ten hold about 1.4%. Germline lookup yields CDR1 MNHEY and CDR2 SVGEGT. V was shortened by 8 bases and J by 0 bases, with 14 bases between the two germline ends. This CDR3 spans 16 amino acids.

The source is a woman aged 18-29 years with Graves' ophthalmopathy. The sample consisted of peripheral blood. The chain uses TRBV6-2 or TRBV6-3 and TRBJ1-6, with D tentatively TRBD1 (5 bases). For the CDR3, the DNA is TGTGCCAGCCTCCGGGAGGGGAGCTCCTATAATTCACCCCTCCACTTT. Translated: CASLREGSSYNSPLHF.